This TCR beta chain was sequenced during a study of blood T cells in healthy people across ages. A J-beta primer mix and a sample-barcoded 5' primer were used in a second PCR of about 6 to 12 cycles. Every cDNA molecule bore a tag from a template-switch adaptor containing 12 random nucleotides. Via MiXCR, TCRdb re-called the 5' RACE reads, giving one row per CDR3 protein. There are 800,000 or so distinct CDR3 sequences in the sample; around 50% occur only once, and around 18% lies in the top ten. This clonotype was found a few times. Its target is unknown. Study observations and caveats: Whereas aged donors had fewer naive CD4+ cells, long-lived donors had more of them and higher diversity. While age rose, TCR beta diversity per million T cells dropped in a roughly linear way.

Donor samples were obtained from healthy Caucasian individuals from Russia, aged about 6 to 90. J was trimmed by 8 bases and V by 1 base; bases with no gene match: 4. CDR1 and CDR2 (germline): SNHLY, FYNNEI. CDR3 size: 16 residues. This clonotype was sampled from a man aged 80 or over in good health. The specimen sequenced was blood. This sequence joins TRBV2 and TRBJ2-1; 14 bases are a match to TRBD2. CDR3 residues: CASSEGKGLAGDEQFF. The CDR3 DNA follows: TGTGCCAGCAGTGAAGGAAAGGGACTAGCGGGGGATGAGCAGTTCTTC.